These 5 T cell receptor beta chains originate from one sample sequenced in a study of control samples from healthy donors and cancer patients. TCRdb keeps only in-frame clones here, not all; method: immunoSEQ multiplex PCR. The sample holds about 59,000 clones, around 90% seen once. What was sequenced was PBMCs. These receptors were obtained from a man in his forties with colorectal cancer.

CDR3 residues: CASSVKTGSSNQPQHF. CDR3 nucleotides: TGTGCCAGTAGTGTAAAAACAGGGAGCAGCAATCAGCCCCAGCATTTT. The chain combines TRBV19 with TRBJ1-5; D possibly corresponds to TRBD1 (6 bases). With 5 bases removed from V and 1 base from J, the gap between germline ends came to 15 bases. Looked up from germline, CDR1 is LNHDA and CDR2 is SQIVND (reference sequence). CDR3 length equals 16 residues.

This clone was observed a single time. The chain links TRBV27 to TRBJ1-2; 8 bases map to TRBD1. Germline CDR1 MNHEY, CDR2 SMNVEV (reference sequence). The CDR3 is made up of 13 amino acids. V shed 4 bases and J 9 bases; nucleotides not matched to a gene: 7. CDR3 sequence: CASSSDRVNRYTF. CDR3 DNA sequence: TGTGCCAGCAGTTCGGACAGGGTCAATCGCTACACCTTC.

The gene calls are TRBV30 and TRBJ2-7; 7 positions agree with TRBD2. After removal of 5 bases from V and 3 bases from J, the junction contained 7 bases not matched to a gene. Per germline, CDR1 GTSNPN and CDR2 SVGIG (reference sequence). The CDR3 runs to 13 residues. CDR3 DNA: TGTGCCTGGGGGAGGGGTTTAGGCTACGAGCAGTACTTC. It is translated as CAWGRGLGYEQYF.

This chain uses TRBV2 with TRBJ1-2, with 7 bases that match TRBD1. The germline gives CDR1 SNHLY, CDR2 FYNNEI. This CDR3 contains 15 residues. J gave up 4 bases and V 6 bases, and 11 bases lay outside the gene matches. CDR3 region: CASRAITGQSYGYTF. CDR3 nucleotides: TGTGCCAGCAGAGCAATAACGGGACAGAGCTATGGCTACACCTTC.

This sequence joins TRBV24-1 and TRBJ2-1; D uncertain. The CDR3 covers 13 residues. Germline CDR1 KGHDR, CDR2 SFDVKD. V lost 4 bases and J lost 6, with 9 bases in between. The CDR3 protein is CATSDPNSNEQFF. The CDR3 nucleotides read TGTGCCACCAGTGACCCAAATTCCAATGAGCAGTTCTTC.